This passage covers 14 T cell receptor beta chains from one sample sequenced in a study of regulatory T cells in long-lasting Graves disease (dated by TCRdb to the early 2020s). Preparation of the library involved multiplex PCR. Sequenced on an Illumina HiSeq 4000. To build TCR beta libraries, CDR3 regions were amplified by Arm-PCR using iRepertoire HTBI primers. TCRdb reprocessing: public reads trimmed at Q25 with fastp, clones called with MiXCR, in-frame beta chains kept. Each entry merges the rows of one CDR3 protein and shows their most common DNA and genes. The sample has 620,000 or so distinct CDR3 sequences on record, about 16% of them singletons. Approximately 20% of the sample rests with the top ten. The time point label for this specimen denotes: newly diagnosed GD, antithyroid drugs for less than 3 months. For both TCR sequencing and RNA sequencing, RNA was extracted from PBMCs using TRIzol.

This same sample was also taken into another study, of T cells in Graves' hyperthyroidism and ophthalmopathy.

Sequenced here: peripheral blood mononuclear cells (PBMCs), sampled at new diagnosis, from a patient treated with antithyroid drugs. These TCRs come from a woman in her twenties or thirties with Graves disease. Donor details come from another sample of the same person, matched by shared clones.

V gene TRBV20-1 combines with J gene TRBJ1-1; no clear D. This CDR3 has 11 amino acids. V was trimmed by 5 bases and J by 8 bases, leaving 12 bases between them. Germline V gene sequence: CDR1 DFQATT, CDR2 SNEGSKA (reference sequence). The CDR3 DNA sequence: TGCAGTGCTGGACCCGGCGTGGAAGCTTTCTTT. It yields the protein CSAGPGVEAFF.

This clonotype was seen only a few times. The chain recombines TRBV29-1 with TRBJ2-3; maybe TRBD2 (5 bases). The V and J ends lost 6 bases and 5 bases respectively, with 15 bases between them. Looked up from germline, CDR1 is SQVTM and CDR2 is ANQGSEA. The CDR3 loop spans 13 amino acids. The CDR3 spells CSVRGYLEDTQYF. DNA for the CDR3: TGCAGCGTCCGGGGATACCTGGAAGATACGCAGTATTTT.

This chain links TRBV5-1 with TRBJ1-2; D unresolved. V was trimmed by 4 bases and J by 8 bases, leaving 15 bases between them. Germline V lookup: CDR1 SGHRS, CDR2 YFSETQ. This CDR3 is 13 amino acids long. The CDR3 protein is CASSPDVKDGYTF. The CDR3 DNA reads TGCGCCAGCAGCCCTGACGTAAAAGACGGCTACACCTTC.

Worth noting for this clonotype: Germline is not matched at one junction end, which may reflect a read error. The chain has TRBV7-2 and TRBJ2-4, with D possibly being TRBD1 or TRBD2 (5 bases each). CDR3 size: 11 residues. CDR1 and CDR2 (germline): SGHTA, FQGNSA. CDR3 loop: CASSDRGLQDF. The CDR3 DNA reads as TGTGCCAGCAGCGACCGGGGCCTCCAAGACTTC.

Many counts were recorded for this clonotype. V gene TRBV15 combines with J gene TRBJ1-1; no definite D call. Germline-derived CDR1 and CDR2 are LNHNV and YYDKDF (reference sequence). The V end lost 0 bases, the J end lost 0 bases, and 5 bases lay between the germline ends. The CDR3 is 14 residues long. The CDR3 is CATSRDVMNTEAFF. As DNA, the CDR3 is TGTGCCACCAGCAGAGATGTGATGAACACTGAAGCTTTCTTT.

Points on this clonotype: A read error may produce the germline difference seen at one junction end. V usage is TRBV5-5 and J usage is TRBJ2-4; TRBD2 might be the D (5 bases). Germline assignment: CDR1 SGHKS and CDR2 YYEKEE (reference sequence). The CDR3 length is 14 residues. CDR3 bases: TGCGCCAGCAGCCAAGAAGACTATTCCAACATTCAGTACTTC. It translates to CASSQEDYSNIQYF.

This clonotype was seen ten or more times. This rearrangement joins TRBV11-2 to TRBJ2-7; 9 bases line up with TRBD1. This CDR3 spans 13 amino acids. In germline, CDR1 is SGHAT, CDR2 FQNNGV. V was pared by 9 bases and J by 6 bases, with 9 bases of the junction left unmatched. CDR3 coding DNA: TGTGCCAGTAAAGGGACAGGGCTCCGCGAGCAGTACTTC. Its protein is CASKGTGLREQYF. Filled out from reference TRBV11-2 and TRBJ2-7, the complete variable domain reads EAGVAQSPRYKIIEKRQSVAFWCNPISGHATLYWYQQILGQGPKLLIQFQNNGVVDDSQLPKDRFSAERLKGVDSTLKIQPAKLEDSAVYLCASKGTGLREQYFGPGTRLTVT.

Many counts were recorded for this clonotype. This chain links TRBV28 with TRBJ2-1; TRBD1 agrees at 7 bases. CDR3 length: 16 residues. Germline V lookup: CDR1 MDHEN, CDR2 SYDVKM. Trimming took 5 bases from V and 4 from J; bases not matched to a gene: 11. CDR3 amino acids: CASSPRRGQTYNEQFF. CDR3 sequence (DNA): TGTGCCAGCAGTCCCCGCAGGGGACAGACATACAATGAGCAGTTCTTC.

This clonotype was seen just once. A much larger clone differs by one base, so this may be a read error. The rearrangement joins TRBV7-9 to TRBJ1-2; D not resolved. There are 16 residues in the CDR3. Germline V lookup: CDR1 SEHNR, CDR2 FQNEAQ (reference sequence). Trimming cost V 5 bases and J 5 bases, with 21 bases left between them. The CDR3, as DNA: TGTGCCAGCAGCCCAGAGATCCGGAGACAAGGTTATGGCTACACCTTC. Amino acid sequence: CASSPEIRRQGYGYTF.

As concerns this clonotype: It may be a read error: a sequence one base away is much more abundant. The CDR3 protein is CASSSDRNSNQPQQF. DNA for the CDR3: TGTGCCAGCAGCTCGGACAGGAATAGCAATCAGCCCCAGCAATTT. The genes are TRBV28 and TRBJ1-5, with 7 bases fitting TRBD1. This CDR3 contains 15 residues. Germline CDR1 MDHEN, CDR2 SYDVKM.

This clonotype has only a few counts. This rearrangement joins TRBV5-6 to TRBJ2-7; 8 nucleotides line up with TRBD1. This CDR3 is 16 amino acids long. Trimming removed 1 base from V and 5 bases from J; junction bases left unmatched: 11. CDR1 is SGHDT, CDR2 YYEEEE, per germline. This CDR3 reads CASSLLTGQGTHEQYF. The CDR3 nucleotides are TGTGCCAGCAGCTTGCTCACCGGACAGGGAACCCACGAGCAGTACTTC.

This clonotype came up many times. The chain links TRBV7-2 to TRBJ1-6, with D maybe TRBD1 (5 bases). The CDR3 has 14 amino acids. Germline V gives CDR1 SGHTA, CDR2 FQGNSA. Between the trimmed V and J ends, which lost 1 base and 9 bases, there was a span of 10 bases. CDR3 bases: TGTGCCAGCAGCTTAGTGTCGGGGGGTTCACCCCTCCACTTT. Its translation: CASSLVSGGSPLHF.

The CDR3 region is CSATLTSGSRNEQFF. In DNA, the CDR3 is TGCAGTGCTACCCTTACTAGCGGGAGTAGGAATGAGCAGTTCTTC. The chain carries TRBV20-1 and TRBJ2-1; the match to TRBD2 covers 11 bases. The CDR3 totals 15 residues. Trimming at V came to 4 bases and at J to 7 bases, leaving 9 bases not matched to a gene. CDR1 DFQATT and CDR2 SNEGSKA come from the germline V gene (reference sequence).

This clonotype showed up just a few times. CDR3 DNA: TGCAGCGTTGAAGGTCTCCGGGACAGATCCTACAATGAGCAGTTCTTC. This translates into CSVEGLRDRSYNEQFF. The chain uses TRBV29-1 and TRBJ2-1; 7 bases align to TRBD1. The CDR3 is 16 residues long. The J segment lost 1 base and the V segment lost 1 base, leaving 7 bases of the junction unmatched. Germline CDR1 is SQVTM and CDR2 is ANQGSEA.